These 26 T cell receptor beta chains originate from one sample sequenced in a study of blood T cell repertoires in COVID-19. The method was immunoSEQ multiplex PCR; TCRdb's version includes in-frame clones alone and lacks a portion of them. Among about 80,000 clones listed, about 72% were seen once. The sequenced sample was peripheral blood. Source of these receptors: a man between 65 and 85 years old with active or convalescent COVID-19.

V gene TRBV28 combines with J gene TRBJ1-2; 9 bases are a match to TRBD1. The V gene's germline CDR1 is MDHEN and CDR2 SYDVKM. V lost 0 bases to trimming and J lost 7 bases; unmatched junction nucleotides: 6. The CDR3 loop spans 15 amino acids. CDR3 nucleotides: TGTGCCAGCAGTTTATGGGGGACAGGGATGGCTGGCTACACCTTC. As protein: CASSLWGTGMAGYTF.

This chain uses TRBV11-3 with TRBJ2-1; 8 bases are a match to TRBD2. The junction had 13 bases not matched to a gene; V was cut back by 5 bases and J by 7 bases. The CDR3 has 16 amino acids. In germline, CDR1 is SGHNT, CDR2 YENEEA. CDR3 in amino acids: CASSPPLAGGLNEQFF. CDR3 bases: TGTGCCAGCAGCCCCCCCCTTGCGGGGGGCCTAAATGAGCAGTTCTTC.

V and J are TRBV2 and TRBJ2-7; 9 bases are shared with TRBD1. The V gene's germline CDR1 is SNHLY and CDR2 FYNNEI. This CDR3 contains 15 residues. The junction had 9 bases not matched to a gene; V was cut back by 7 bases and J by 2 bases. CDR3 coding DNA: TGTGCCAGCAATTACCCGGGACAGGGACCCTACGAGCAGTACTTC. Its translation: CASNYPGQGPYEQYF.

The rearrangement joins TRBV6-5 to TRBJ1-3, with D possibly TRBD1 on 5 matching bases. There are 14 residues in the CDR3. Germline lookup yields CDR1 MNHEY and CDR2 SVGAGI. Trimming pared 7 bases from V and 2 bases from J, leaving 12 bases between. The CDR3 DNA sequence: TGTGCCAGCAAAGGAAGGACAACTGGAAACACCATATATTTT. Its translation is CASKGRTTGNTIYF.

The chain joins TRBV27 to TRBJ2-1, with TRBD2 matching 7 bases. The germline V gene has CDR1 MNHEY and CDR2 SMNVEV (reference sequence). The CDR3 runs 15 residues. With V trimmed by 2 bases and J by 9 bases, 10 bases remained unmatched. The CDR3 protein is CASSLEGLPSLEQFF. The CDR3 DNA sequence: TGTGCCAGCAGTTTAGAGGGACTACCTTCTCTTGAGCAGTTCTTC.

V and J are TRBV5-6 and TRBJ1-1; 9 bases are a match to TRBD1. The V gene's germline CDR1 is SGHDT and CDR2 YYEEEE. The CDR3 contains 15 residues. J was trimmed by 7 bases and V by 0 bases; bases with no gene match: 7. CDR3 sequence (DNA): TGTGCCAGCAGCTTGGGCGCGACAGGGGGTTATGAAGCTTTCTTT. This gives the protein CASSLGATGGYEAFF.

V and J are TRBV28 and TRBJ1-2; 7 bases are shared with TRBD1. Germline assignment: CDR1 MDHEN and CDR2 SYDVKM. This CDR3 is built from 14 residues. V lost 3 bases and J lost 7; bases outside the gene matches: 8. The CDR3 is CASSFNRGEGGYTF. In DNA form, the CDR3 reads TGTGCCAGCAGTTTTAACAGGGGAGAGGGTGGCTACACCTTC.

This clone was detected a few times. The chain uses TRBV6-5 and TRBJ1-2, with TRBD1 matching 9 bases. CDR3 length: 13 amino acids. J was trimmed by 6 bases and V by 5 bases; bases with no gene match: 4. From germline, CDR1 is MNHEY and CDR2 SVGAGI. The CDR3 sequence: CASSIDRGNGYTF. CDR3 DNA: TGTGCCAGCAGTATCGACAGGGGGAATGGCTACACCTTC.

The chain combines TRBV7-6 with TRBJ2-3; D is uncertain. This CDR3 is built from 11 residues. Germline V lookup: CDR1 SGHVS, CDR2 FNYEAQ. The germline V and J ends were trimmed by 8 bases and 5 bases, with 8 bases remaining between them. The CDR3 nucleotides are TGTGCCAGCGGCCCGCTAGATACGCAGTATTTT. As protein: CASGPLDTQYF. The whole variable domain, remainder taken from reference TRBV7-6 and TRBJ2-3, is GAGVSQSPRYKVTKRGQDVALRCDPISGHVSLYWYRQALGQGPEFLTYFNYEAQQDKSGLPNDRFSAERPEGSISTLTIQRTEQRDSAMYRCASGPLDTQYFGPGTRLTVL.

CDR3 protein: CASSLVGSRETQYF. CDR3 sequence (DNA): TGTGCCAGCTCTTTAGTCGGTAGCAGAGAGACCCAGTACTTC. The rearrangement uses TRBV28 and TRBJ2-5; D uncertain. Trimming removed 8 bases from V and 4 bases from J, with 17 bases in between. CDR1 and CDR2 (germline): MDHEN, SYDVKM. The CDR3 consists of 14 residues.

The chain employs TRBV6-5 and TRBJ2-3, with a possible D match to TRBD1 (5 bases). The CDR3 is made up of 13 amino acids. Trimming took 6 bases from V and 5 from J, leaving 12 bases between them. CDR1 MNHEY and CDR2 SVGAGI come from the germline V gene. CDR3 sequence reads: CASRSQVGDTQYF. The CDR3 DNA reads TGTGCCAGCAGATCACAGGTGGGAGATACGCAGTATTTT.

This clone was detected ten times or more. The chain is built from TRBV25-1 and TRBJ2-5, with D perhaps TRBD2 (7 bases). This CDR3 comprises 14 residues. With 3 bases removed from V and 5 bases from J, the gap between germline ends came to 13 bases. Germline-derived CDR1 and CDR2 are MGHDK and SYGVNS. The CDR3 loop is CASSESGGGETQYF. CDR3 DNA sequence: TGTGCCAGCAGTGAGTCGGGGGGCGGGGAGACCCAGTACTTC.

The V gene is TRBV28, the J gene TRBJ2-1; possibly TRBD2 for D (7 bases). The CDR3 length is 16 residues. Germline V lookup: CDR1 MDHEN, CDR2 SYDVKM. Trimming shortened V by 6 bases and J by 5 bases, and 20 bases separated the two germline ends. The CDR3, as DNA: TGTGCCAGCAGGTTGGGGGGGGCGGGGATTGACAATGAGCAGTTCTTC. Amino acids: CASRLGGAGIDNEQFF.

The chain is built from TRBV12-5 and TRBJ1-2; D is ambiguous. The ends were cut back, 6 bases at V and 6 bases at J, with 17 bases in the middle. The CDR3 has 14 amino acids. Looked up from germline, CDR1 is LGHNT and CDR2 is FRNRAP. In DNA, the CDR3 is TGTGCTAGTGGCTCATCCAGGTTGGGCAATGGCTACACCTTC. This gives the protein CASGSSRLGNGYTF.

The chain joins TRBV4-1 to TRBJ2-7; the D is unclear. The germline V and J ends were trimmed by 0 bases and 2 bases, with 8 bases remaining between them. Germline V gene lookup returns CDR1 MGHRA and CDR2 YSYEKL. The CDR3 loop spans 14 amino acids. The CDR3 sequence: CASSQDYSTYEQYF. The CDR3 DNA is TGCGCCAGCAGCCAAGATTACAGTACCTACGAGCAGTACTTC.

The table lists this clone with a few counts. The chain links TRBV6-6 to TRBJ2-7; TRBD1 aligns across 8 bases. This CDR3 is built from 13 residues. Germline V gives CDR1 MNHNY, CDR2 SVGAGI (reference sequence). With V trimmed by 5 bases and J by 5 bases, 5 bases remained unmatched. The CDR3 sequence is CASSPWTGNEQYF. The CDR3 DNA reads TGTGCCAGCAGTCCATGGACAGGGAACGAGCAGTACTTC.

This chain joins TRBV30 and TRBJ1-1, with D possibly being TRBD1 (5 bases). Germline V gives CDR1 GTSNPN, CDR2 SVGIG (reference sequence). The CDR3 is made up of 14 amino acids. The ends were cut back, 2 bases at V and 3 bases at J, with 13 bases in the middle. The CDR3 here is CAWSPPGGYTEAFF. CDR3 sequence (DNA): TGTGCCTGGAGTCCCCCGGGGGGTTACACTGAAGCTTTCTTT.

Comment on this clone: Possible read error: a much larger clone is one base away. This sample includes further DNA sequences coding for the same CDR3. CDR3 DNA sequence: TGTGCCTGGAGTGTACAGACTGAAGCTTTCTTT. Translating gives CAWSVQTEAFF. V usage is TRBV30 and J usage is TRBJ1-1, with unresolved D. CDR1 GTSNPN and CDR2 SVGIG come from the germline V gene (reference sequence). Trimming shortened V by 0 bases and J by 5 bases, and 4 bases separated the two germline ends. The CDR3 length is 11 residues. Full variable domain (remainder filled in from reference TRBV30 and TRBJ1-1): SQTIHQWPATLVQPVGSPLSLECTVEGTSNPNLYWYRQAAGRGLQLLFYSVGIGQISSEVPQNLSASRPQDRQFILSSKKLLLSDSGFYLCAWSVQTEAFFGQGTRLTVV.

The genes are TRBV2 and TRBJ1-4; perhaps TRBD1 as D (5 bases). Germline CDR1 SNHLY, CDR2 FYNNEI. This CDR3 is 15 amino acids long. V was clipped by 11 bases and J by 0 bases, with 16 bases between them. The CDR3 nucleotides read TGTGCCGGAGGGACCGCCCTTGCAACTAATGAAAAACTGTTTTTT. As protein: CAGGTALATNEKLFF.

The rearrangement links TRBV7-3 to TRBJ2-2; possibly TRBD1 for D (6 bases). This CDR3 region has 16 residues. V was trimmed by 4 bases and J by 5 bases, leaving 17 bases between them. Per the germline V gene, CDR1 is SGHTA and CDR2 is FQGTGA. CDR3 coding DNA: TGTGCCAGCAGCTCCTTGTTGGACAGAATTACCGGGGAGCTGTTTTTT. Protein sequence: CASSSLLDRITGELFF.

This clone was observed a few times. The chain joins TRBV7-9 to TRBJ1-6, with 8 nucleotides matching TRBD1. Germline assignment: CDR1 SEHNR and CDR2 FQNEAQ (reference sequence). The CDR3 is made up of 15 amino acids. After removal of 1 base from V and 6 bases from J, the junction contained 2 bases not matched to a gene. The CDR3 region is CASSLGTGINSPLHF. CDR3 in DNA: TGTGCCAGCAGCTTAGGGACAGGGATTAATTCACCCCTCCACTTT. The full variable domain, rest sourced from reference TRBV7-9 and TRBJ1-6, is DTGVSQNPRHKITKRGQNVTFRCDPISEHNRLYWYRQTLGQGPEFLTYFQNEAQLEKSRLLSDRFSAERPKGSFSTLEIQRTEQGDSAMYLCASSLGTGINSPLHFGNGTRLTVT.

The chain employs TRBV30 and TRBJ1-2; D gene unclear. The CDR3 is made up of 12 amino acids. Trimming took off 5 bases at V and 0 bases at J, with 7 bases between the two ends. Germline V gives CDR1 GTSNPN, CDR2 SVGIG (reference sequence). The chain's CDR3 is CAWSAANYGYTF. CDR3 DNA sequence: TGTGCCTGGTCAGCGGCTAACTATGGCTACACCTTC.

The rearrangement links TRBV6-4 to TRBJ2-7; TRBD1 aligns across 7 bases. The length of the CDR3 is 13 residues. The ends lost 6 bases at V and 6 bases at J; junction bases unmatched: 8. The germline V gene encodes CDR1 MRHNA and CDR2 SNTAGT. CDR3 nucleotide sequence: TGTGCCAGCAGCAACTCCCCAGGGGGCGAGCAGTACTTC. Its translation: CASSNSPGGEQYF.

The chain carries TRBV7-9 and TRBJ2-2; D may be TRBD1 (5 bases). The CDR3 runs to 14 residues. V shed 0 bases and J shed 5 bases, with 7 bases lying between them. Germline V gene lookup returns CDR1 SEHNR and CDR2 FQNEAQ (reference sequence). The CDR3 coding sequence is TGTGCCAGCAGCTTAGCGGGGCTTACCGGGGAGCTGTTTTTT. Amino acid sequence: CASSLAGLTGELFF. Full variable domain (rest looked up from reference TRBV7-9 and TRBJ2-2): DTGVSQNPRHKITKRGQNVTFRCDPISEHNRLYWYRQTLGQGPEFLTYFQNEAQLEKSRLLSDRFSAERPKGSFSTLEIQRTEQGDSAMYLCASSLAGLTGELFFGEGSRLTVL.

The rearrangement joins TRBV5-4 to TRBJ1-2; TRBD1 matches at 7 bases. Unmatched junction bases numbered 9, after V lost 4 bases and J lost 0 bases. The CDR3 sequence is 16 residues long. The germline V gene encodes CDR1 SGHNT and CDR2 YYREEE (reference sequence). Here the CDR3 reads CASSREGGTANYGYTF. CDR3 nucleotide sequence: TGTGCCAGCAGCCGCGAAGGAGGGACAGCTAACTATGGCTACACCTTC. The entire variable domain, with the rest obtained from reference TRBV5-4 and TRBJ1-2, is as follows: ETGVTQSPTHLIKTRGQQVTLRCSSQSGHNTVSWYQQALGQGPQFIFQYYREEENGRGNFPPRFSGLQFPNYSSELNVNALELDDSALYLCASSREGGTANYGYTFGSGTRLTVV.

This clone turned up a few times. The chain links TRBV10-3 to TRBJ2-1; TRBD2 aligns across 10 bases. The germline V gene has CDR1 ENHRY and CDR2 SYGVKD. CDR3 length: 14 amino acids. V lost 8 bases, J lost 8 bases, and 9 bases stayed unmatched. The CDR3 sequence is CAIAGSGGGDEQFF. For the CDR3, the DNA is TGTGCCATCGCGGGGAGCGGGGGGGGTGATGAGCAGTTCTTC.